Detailed here is one T cell receptor (beta chain). V was cut by 5 bases and J by 3 bases, with 16 bases left in between. Germline V gene sequence: CDR1 LNHDA, CDR2 SQIVND (reference sequence). The CDR3 sequence is 15 residues long. The source of the sample is a study of blood T cell repertoires in COVID-19. This table comes from immunoSEQ multiplex PCR, and its TCRdb copy is limited to in-frame clones, with some not included. The profile shows around 100,000 clones, 80% of them singletons. Input material: peripheral blood. This clonotype was obtained from a woman aged 70 to 79 with acute or convalescent COVID-19. The chain recombines TRBV19 with TRBJ1-1; D ambiguous. CDR3 sequence reads: CASSPLVEPDTEAFF. The CDR3 DNA reads as TGTGCCAGTAGTCCTCTTGTGGAGCCGGACACTGAAGCTTTCTTT.